Following are 25 T cell receptor beta chains from one sample sequenced in a study of T-cell reconstitution after alpha-beta-depleted transplantation in children (TCRdb year 2016). This specimen's treatment or condition label, per the study, means: allogeneic hematopoietic cell transplantation with graft depleted of TCRalphabeta T cells and CD19 B cells. Receptor libraries were prepared by PCR. The sequencing machine was an Illumina HiSeq 2500. To normalize quantification of the TCRbeta repertoire, the TCR libraries were built with molecular barcoding that relied on unique molecular identifiers. In-frame beta chains were kept once TCRdb had trimmed the public reads at Q25 with fastp and called clones with MiXCR. Identical CDR3 proteins give one entry, which carries the most common genes and DNA. This sample holds 300,000 to 400,000 distinct CDR3 sequences; roughly 17% were observed only once. Together, the top ten hold 35% to 50% of the sample.

This sample comprised PBMCs, mostly from graft donor cells, obtained 360 days after TCRalphabeta/CD19-depleted stem cell transplant. The receptors come from a male patient between 2 and 10 years old who had a stem cell transplant for acute lymphoblastic leukemia, so the T cells may come from the graft donor.

CDR3 residues: CASSSTPRGNEQFF. Written as DNA, the CDR3 is TGTGCCAGCAGTTCGACCCCACGGGGCAATGAGCAGTTCTTC. The chain has TRBV27 and TRBJ2-1, with D possibly matching TRBD2 (5 bases). The V end lost 4 bases, the J end lost 6 bases, and 13 bases lay between the germline ends. The germline gives CDR1 MNHEY, CDR2 SMNVEV (reference sequence). The CDR3 runs to 14 residues.

The chain combines TRBV7-3 with TRBJ2-3, with a weak D call TRBD2 (6 bases). V gave up 5 bases and J gave up 1 base, with 13 bases separating them. This CDR3 has 15 amino acids. In germline, CDR1 is SGHTA, CDR2 FQGTGA. CDR3 amino acids: CASSRTGLRTDTQYF. The CDR3 DNA sequence: TGTGCCAGCAGCCGTACGGGACTCCGCACAGATACGCAGTATTTT. Full variable domain (rest looked up from reference TRBV7-3 and TRBJ2-3): GAGVSQTPSNKVTEKGKYVELRCDPISGHTALYWYRQSLGQGPEFLIYFQGTGAADDSGLPNDRFFAVRPEGSVSTLKIQRTERGDSAVYLCASSRTGLRTDTQYFGPGTRLTVL.

This clonotype has a handful of counts. The chain is built from TRBV9 and TRBJ1-3; maybe TRBD1 (5 bases). V was clipped by 4 bases and J by 0 bases, with 11 bases between them. CDR3 length: 15 amino acids. CDR1 is SGDLS and CDR2 is YYNGEE in the germline V gene. CDR3 coding DNA: TGTGCCAGCAGCTCAGGGCCCGACTCTGGAAACACCATATATTTT. Protein sequence: CASSSGPDSGNTIYF.

Regarding this clonotype: It may be a read error: a sequence one base away is much more abundant. Likely a read error: the CDR3 ends without its conserved phenylalanine or tryptophan. The chain carries TRBV6-5 and TRBJ2-3, with D possibly being TRBD2 (5 bases). CDR3 length: 13 residues. The V end lost 0 bases, the J end lost 6 bases, and 7 bases lay between the germline ends. Germline V gene sequence: CDR1 MNHEY, CDR2 SVGAGI. Written as DNA, the CDR3 is TGTGCCAGCAGTTACTCCCCGGGGGATACGCAGTATTAT. It codes for CASSYSPGDTQYY.

The chain is built from TRBV12-3 or TRBV12-4 and TRBJ2-1, with 10 bases matching TRBD1. V lost 4 bases and J lost 6; bases outside the gene matches: 9. There are 16 residues in the CDR3. CDR3 nucleotide sequence: TGTGCCAGCAGTTCTCCCGGGACAGGGGTGAGCAATGAGCAGTTCTTC. Residues: CASSSPGTGVSNEQFF.

This clonotype came up a few times. The V and J genes are TRBV7-8 and TRBJ2-5; D is possibly TRBD1 (5 bases). The length of the CDR3 is 16 residues. V was pared by 5 bases and J by 2 bases, with 18 bases between. The germline CDR1 and CDR2 sequences are SGHVS and FQNEAQ. CDR3 loop: CASSTSPLDSQETQYF. The CDR3 DNA reads TGTGCCAGCAGCACCTCTCCTCTCGACAGTCAAGAGACCCAGTACTTC.

This clonotype was seen at least ten times. This chain uses TRBV4-2 with TRBJ2-3; tentative D call: TRBD1 (5 bases). Germline values: CDR1 LGHNA, CDR2 YNFKEQ. Trimming shortened V by 5 bases and J by 2 bases, and 11 bases separated the two germline ends. The CDR3 is made up of 14 amino acids. The CDR3 reads CASSVGRLTDTQYF. The CDR3 DNA is TGTGCCAGCAGCGTGGGGCGCCTCACAGATACGCAGTATTTT.

This clonotype was recorded a few times. This chain connects TRBV9 to TRBJ2-3, with D perhaps matching TRBD1 or TRBD2 (5 bases each). Germline assignment: CDR1 SGDLS and CDR2 YYNGEE. With 1 base removed from V and 0 bases from J, the gap between germline ends came to 9 bases. The CDR3 runs to 15 residues. This chain's CDR3 is CASSVRGASTDTQYF. The CDR3 DNA reads as TGTGCCAGCAGCGTAAGGGGAGCGAGCACAGATACGCAGTATTTT.

This clonotype has more than one count but fewer than ten. The genes are TRBV29-1 and TRBJ2-3, with 9 bases lining up with TRBD2. The CDR3 has 16 residues. V lost 4 bases to trimming and J lost 5 bases; unmatched junction nucleotides: 13. The germline V gene has CDR1 SQVTM and CDR2 ANQGSEA. CDR3: CSVVTLAGEGKDTQYF. In nucleotides, the CDR3 is TGCAGCGTTGTGACCTTAGCGGGAGAAGGAAAAGATACGCAGTATTTT.

Many counts were recorded for this clonotype. This sequence joins TRBV5-4 and TRBJ2-2; possible D gene TRBD2, 6 bases. CDR1 and CDR2 (germline): SGHNT, YYREEE (reference sequence). Trimming pared 3 bases from V and 0 bases from J, leaving 12 bases between. CDR3 length: 16 amino acids. In DNA form, the CDR3 reads TGTGCCAGCAGCTATCATCCGGGGGCGAACACCGGGGAGCTGTTTTTT. Residues: CASSYHPGANTGELFF.

The table lists this clonotype with a few counts. The chain joins TRBV4-2 to TRBJ2-7; D is unresolved. Per germline, CDR1 LGHNA and CDR2 YNFKEQ. Trimming took 0 bases from V and 11 from J, leaving 11 bases between them. The CDR3 length is 12 residues. This chain's CDR3 is CASSQDDGIKYF. In DNA form, the CDR3 reads TGTGCCAGCAGCCAAGATGACGGTATAAAGTACTTC.

This clonotype was seen only a few times. This rearrangement joins TRBV7-2 to TRBJ2-1; 11 positions agree with TRBD2. Germline V gene lookup returns CDR1 SGHTA and CDR2 FQGNSA. J gave up 0 bases and V 3 bases, and 7 bases lay outside the gene matches. This CDR3 has 18 amino acids. The CDR3 DNA reads as TGTGCCAGCAGCTTCCCCGGGACTAGCGGAACCTCCTACAATGAGCAGTTCTTC. It translates to CASSFPGTSGTSYNEQFF.

The chain uses TRBV19 and TRBJ2-1; no reliable D call. The CDR3 contains 11 residues. V was clipped by 8 bases and J by 7 bases, with 9 bases between them. CDR1 is LNHDA, CDR2 SQIVND, per germline (reference sequence). CDR3 loop: CASLGINEQFF. The DNA of the CDR3 is TGTGCCAGTCTAGGGATAAATGAGCAGTTCTTC.

This clonotype was detected only a few times. The chain employs TRBV12-3 or TRBV12-4 and TRBJ1-1, with D perhaps TRBD1 (5 bases). The V end was cut by 3 bases, the J end by 3 bases, with 14 bases between. This CDR3 is 15 amino acids long. The CDR3 coding sequence is TGTGCCAGCAGTTTGCGGGACCCTTACTACACTGAAGCTTTCTTT. It translates to CASSLRDPYYTEAFF.

This clonotype came up a few times. This sequence joins TRBV30 and TRBJ2-1; D possibly corresponds to TRBD2 (5 bases). V lost 1 base, J lost 7 bases, and 14 bases lay in between. The CDR3 has 14 residues. CDR1 and CDR2 from the germline V gene are GTSNPN and SVGIG (reference sequence). The CDR3 here is CAWSGGAGWNEQFF. CDR3 nucleotides: TGTGCCTGGAGTGGTGGCGCGGGTTGGAATGAGCAGTTCTTC.

J is TRBJ2-1 and V is TRBV2, with TRBD2 identical over 9 bases. Germline loops: CDR1 SNHLY, CDR2 FYNNEI. The CDR3 has 15 residues. The ends lost 1 base at V and 4 bases at J; junction bases unmatched: 2. The CDR3 here is CASSEEAGGYNEQFF. The CDR3 DNA follows: TGTGCCAGCAGTGAAGAGGCGGGAGGGTACAATGAGCAGTTCTTC. Supplemented by reference TRBV2 and TRBJ2-1, the full variable domain reads EPEVTQTPSHQVTQMGQEVILRCVPISNHLYFYWYRQILGQKVEFLVSFYNNEISEKSEIFDDQFSVERPDGSNFTLKIRSTKLEDSAMYFCASSEEAGGYNEQFFGPGTRLTVL.

This sequence joins TRBV12-3 or TRBV12-4 and TRBJ1-1, with 8 bases matching TRBD1. CDR3 length: 12 residues. The trim removed 6 bases at V and 11 bases at J, leaving 8 bases unmatched. The CDR3 DNA sequence: TGTGCCAGCAGGCCCGGGACAGGCTTGGCTTTCTTT. As protein: CASRPGTGLAFF.

This chain links TRBV7-2 with TRBJ2-7; 8 nucleotides align to TRBD2. The V gene end was trimmed by 5 bases and the J gene end by 5 bases; junction bases not matched to a gene: 8. CDR3 length: 14 amino acids. Looked up from germline, CDR1 is SGHTA and CDR2 is FQGNSA. CDR3 DNA: TGTGCCAGCAGCGCGGGACTAGACCTCCACGAGCAGTACTTC. Translation gives CASSAGLDLHEQYF.

J is TRBJ2-5 and V is TRBV28, with a possible D match to TRBD1 (6 bases). The germline V and J ends were trimmed by 1 base and 3 bases, with 12 bases remaining between them. Germline loops: CDR1 MDHEN, CDR2 SYDVKM. CDR3 length: 15 amino acids. The CDR3 region has the DNA TGTGCCAGCAGTTTATCCGGGACATTGAAAGAGACCCAGTACTTC. Translated: CASSLSGTLKETQYF.

This rearrangement joins TRBV27 to TRBJ2-4; 11 positions match TRBD1. Germline V gene sequence: CDR1 MNHEY, CDR2 SMNVEV (reference sequence). V dropped 5 bases and J dropped 1; count of bases not matched to a gene: 4. The CDR3 has 16 residues. DNA for the CDR3: TGTGCCAGCAGTATGGGACAGGGGGTGGCCAAAAACATTCAGTACTTC. Encoded protein: CASSMGQGVAKNIQYF.

The rearrangement joins TRBV20-1 to TRBJ1-6; D is unclear. This CDR3 is built from 14 residues. The V end lost 5 bases, the J end lost 5 bases, and 13 bases lay between the germline ends. Germline CDR1 reads DFQATT; CDR2 reads SNEGSKA (reference sequence). The chain's CDR3 is CSALERADNSPLHF. The CDR3 coding sequence is TGCAGTGCTTTGGAGAGGGCCGATAATTCACCCCTCCACTTT.

This clonotype was counted ten times or more. The genes are TRBV7-9 and TRBJ2-1, with 11 bases matching TRBD1. CDR1 is SEHNR and CDR2 is FQNEAQ in the germline V gene (reference sequence). The CDR3 has 14 residues. V shed 6 bases, J shed 7 bases, and the junction held 5 bases outside the gene matches. The DNA for the CDR3 is TGTGCCAGCAGACGGGACAGGGGGGAGAATGAGCAGTTCTTC. It specifies CASRRDRGENEQFF.

J is TRBJ2-2 and V is TRBV4-2; no clear D. Germline V gene sequence: CDR1 LGHNA, CDR2 YNFKEQ. V was trimmed by 3 bases and J by 5 bases, leaving 10 bases between them. The CDR3 runs to 14 residues. The CDR3 DNA sequence: TGTGCCAGCAGCCACAATAGGGCTACCGGGGAGCTGTTTTTT. Protein sequence: CASSHNRATGELFF.

The chain carries TRBV10-3 and TRBJ1-2; a possible D gene is TRBD1 (6 bases). This CDR3 is 13 amino acids long. Germline V gene sequence: CDR1 ENHRY, CDR2 SYGVKD. The germline V and J ends were trimmed by 0 bases and 7 bases, with 9 bases remaining between them. As DNA, the CDR3 is TGTGCCATCAGTGAGTCCAGGGGTCGTGGCTACACCTTC. It codes for CAISESRGRGYTF.

This clonotype has just a few counts. The chain has TRBV4-3 and TRBJ2-7; D unclear. V lost 0 bases to trimming and J lost 4 bases, with 10 bases between them. This CDR3 comprises 14 residues. Germline CDR1 is LGHNA and CDR2 is YSLEER. The CDR3 bases are TGCGCCAGCAGCCAAGACTCCAACCAATACGAGCAGTACTTC. It is translated as CASSQDSNQYEQYF.